These 24 T cell receptor beta chains were all obtained from the same sample, sequenced in a study of cytomegalovirus exposure and HLA in healthy donors. Primers included in the PCR were 60 Vbeta and 13 Jbeta primers. The table came from immunoSEQ multiplex PCR; TCRdb's copy has only in-frame clones and leaves some out. This sample carries 170,000 or so clones, 80% of them seen once, and the ten largest clones take 6.5% to 8.5%. Sequenced sample: PBMCs. These receptors all come from a young man in good health and CMV-seropositive.

Written as DNA, the CDR3 is TGTGCCATCGGAAGCCGGGCCGGGGAGCTGTTTTTT. Protein sequence: CAIGSRAGELFF. The genes are TRBV6-5 and TRBJ2-2, with D unclear. V lost 10 bases to trimming and J lost 6 bases, with 12 bases between them. The germline V gene has CDR1 MNHEY and CDR2 SVGAGI. CDR3 length: 12 amino acids.

The V and J genes are TRBV30 and TRBJ1-1, with 7 bases lining up with TRBD1. J gave up 10 bases and V 4 bases, and 6 bases lay outside the gene matches. The germline V gene encodes CDR1 GTSNPN and CDR2 SVGIG (reference sequence). There are 11 residues in the CDR3. The CDR3 sequence is CAWTGQGGAFF. For the CDR3, the DNA is TGTGCCTGGACGGGGCAGGGGGGAGCTTTCTTT.

J is TRBJ2-2 and V is TRBV18; TRBD1 aligns across 11 bases. Germline V gene data show CDR1 as KGHSH and CDR2 as LQKENI. With V trimmed by 4 bases and J by 6 bases, 7 bases remained unmatched. The CDR3 sequence is 16 residues long. CDR3 protein: CASSLGQGAFAGELFF. The CDR3 DNA reads as TGTGCCAGCTCACTAGGACAGGGGGCGTTCGCCGGGGAGCTGTTTTTT.

This clone came up once. The chain recombines TRBV19 with TRBJ2-6, with a weak D call TRBD1 (6 bases). Between the trimmed V and J ends, which lost 6 bases and 0 bases, there was a span of 9 bases. Looked up from germline, CDR1 is LNHDA and CDR2 is SQIVND (reference sequence). This CDR3 is built from 15 residues. The CDR3 loop reads CASRTGSSGANVLTF. CDR3 bases: TGTGCCAGTAGGACAGGCTCCTCTGGGGCCAACGTCCTGACTTTC.

V usage is TRBV6-1 and J usage is TRBJ2-2, with 14 bases aligning to TRBD2. The CDR3 totals 16 residues. J lost 3 bases, V lost 4 bases, and 1 base had no gene match. Germline V CDR1 and CDR2: MNHNS, SASEGT. The CDR3 DNA reads as TGTGCCAGCAGTGGACTAGCGGGGGGGCACACCGGGGAGCTGTTTTTT. It yields the protein CASSGLAGGHTGELFF.

V is TRBV7-2 and J is TRBJ2-7; 8 bases align to TRBD1. This CDR3 is 15 amino acids long. Germline CDR1 is SGHTA and CDR2 is FQGNSA. The V gene end was trimmed by 3 bases and the J gene end by 0 bases; junction bases not matched to a gene: 4. The CDR3 sequence: CASSFSGTGSYEQYF. As DNA, the CDR3 is TGTGCCAGCAGCTTTTCCGGGACAGGCTCCTACGAGCAGTACTTC.

The gene calls are TRBV18 and TRBJ1-2, with D maybe TRBD1 (6 bases). The CDR3 runs 17 residues. Trimming pared 6 bases from V and 4 bases from J, leaving 24 bases between. The germline gives CDR1 KGHSH, CDR2 LQKENI. The CDR3 region has the DNA TGTGCCAGCTCCCTCACAGAAGGGGGAAGGCCCTCCTATGGCTACACCTTC. It translates to CASSLTEGGRPSYGYTF.

The chain is built from TRBV5-6 and TRBJ2-3, with D tentatively TRBD2 (5 bases). V was pared by 1 base and J by 2 bases, with 8 bases between. The CDR3 covers 14 residues. Germline lookup yields CDR1 SGHDT and CDR2 YYEEEE. CDR3 nucleotides: TGTGCCAGCAGCTTGACGGGGATCACAGATACGCAGTATTTT. Encoded protein: CASSLTGITDTQYF.

This chain joins TRBV10-1 and TRBJ2-7, with D possibly TRBD1 on 5 matching bases. The CDR3 contains 14 residues. In germline, CDR1 is WNHNN, CDR2 SYGVQD (reference sequence). V was shortened by 2 bases and J by 5 bases, with 13 bases between the two germline ends. The CDR3 region has the DNA TGCGCCAGCAGTGAGATTAGGGGTATCAACGAGCAGTACTTC. Protein sequence: CASSEIRGINEQYF.

The rearrangement uses TRBV4-1 and TRBJ1-4; D unresolved. CDR1 and CDR2 from the germline V gene are MGHRA and YSYEKL. This CDR3 has 16 residues. V was pared by 3 bases and J by 0 bases, with 11 bases between. The CDR3 loop reads CASSQVLYATNEKLFF. CDR3 DNA: TGCGCCAGCAGCCAGGTCCTCTATGCAACTAATGAAAAACTGTTTTTT.

The chain combines TRBV7-6 with TRBJ2-2; no reliable D call. Germline V gene sequence: CDR1 SGHVS, CDR2 FNYEAQ. V was pared by 5 bases and J by 3 bases, with 13 bases between. The CDR3 runs to 15 residues. The CDR3 DNA reads as TGTGCCAGCAGCCTACTATCGGCCGACACCGGGGAGCTGTTTTTT. It yields the protein CASSLLSADTGELFF.

The rearrangement joins TRBV5-1 to TRBJ2-7, with D maybe TRBD1 (6 bases). V lost 0 bases and J lost 5, with 18 bases in between. This CDR3 has 16 residues. Germline CDR1 SGHRS, CDR2 YFSETQ. CDR3 bases: TGCGCCAGCAGCTTGGTGGGGGCCTCGGCGGCAAACGAGCAGTACTTC. Translating it yields CASSLVGASAANEQYF.

The rearrangement links TRBV4-2 to TRBJ2-7; D may be TRBD1 (6 bases). Germline assignment: CDR1 LGHNA and CDR2 YNFKEQ. The CDR3 runs 15 residues. V was cut by 0 bases and J by 5 bases, with 14 bases left in between. The CDR3 coding sequence is TGTGCCAGCAGCCAAGATACAGGGTTAAAGGACGAGCAGTACTTC. It specifies CASSQDTGLKDEQYF.

CDR3 protein: CATSRRGLAGENIQYF. The CDR3 DNA follows: TGTGCCACCAGCAGACGCGGACTAGCGGGGGAAAACATTCAGTACTTC. J is TRBJ2-4 and V is TRBV15; TRBD2 aligns across 13 bases. CDR1 is LNHNV, CDR2 YYDKDF, per germline (reference sequence). This CDR3 has 16 amino acids. The junction had 3 bases not matched to a gene; V was cut back by 2 bases and J by 5 bases.

The sample holds a few counts of this clone. This rearrangement joins TRBV5-4 to TRBJ2-3, with TRBD2 matching over 8 bases. Germline CDR1 reads SGHNT; CDR2 reads YYREEE (reference sequence). The CDR3 runs to 15 residues. Trimming cost V 0 bases and J 5 bases; bases outside gene matches: 5. This CDR3 reads CASSLAGGQKDTQYF. CDR3 DNA sequence: TGTGCCAGCAGCTTGGCGGGAGGGCAGAAAGATACGCAGTATTTT.

The V and J genes are TRBV6-1 and TRBJ2-1; 9 bases fit TRBD1. Per the germline V gene, CDR1 is MNHNS and CDR2 is SASEGT. The CDR3 contains 15 residues. Trimming took 3 bases from V and 7 from J; bases not matched to a gene: 7. The CDR3 here is CASSDPGQGPNEQFF. In nucleotides, the CDR3 is TGTGCCAGCAGTGACCCGGGACAGGGTCCGAATGAGCAGTTCTTC.

The V call is TRBV19, the J call TRBJ1-3; 9 bases map to TRBD1. With V trimmed by 3 bases and J by 4 bases, 7 bases remained unmatched. Germline CDR1 LNHDA, CDR2 SQIVND (reference sequence). This CDR3 region has 16 residues. CDR3 loop: CASSIVGQGPGNTIYF. The CDR3 nucleotides are TGTGCCAGTAGTATTGTCGGACAGGGGCCCGGAAACACCATATATTTT.

This chain joins TRBV5-6 and TRBJ1-2, with D perhaps matching TRBD1 (5 bases). CDR1 is SGHDT and CDR2 is YYEEEE in the germline V gene. This CDR3 is 14 amino acids long. V was pared by 6 bases and J by 3 bases, with 15 bases between. The CDR3 DNA follows: TGTGCCAGCAACCGATTTGGGACTGACTATGGCTACACCTTC. Its translation: CASNRFGTDYGYTF.

This chain uses TRBV7-9 with TRBJ2-7, with 8 positions matching TRBD1. The CDR3 extends over 18 amino acids. Trimming took 4 bases from V and 3 from J; bases not matched to a gene: 17. In germline, CDR1 is SEHNR, CDR2 FQNEAQ (reference sequence). CDR3 nucleotide sequence: TGTGCCAGCAGCTCAACTTCCAGGACAGGGATTCGTAGCTACGAGCAGTACTTC. Protein: CASSSTSRTGIRSYEQYF.

The sample holds a few counts of this clone. The J gene is TRBJ2-1, the V gene TRBV6-1, with 10 bases aligning to TRBD2. Unmatched junction bases numbered 9, after V lost 2 bases and J lost 2 bases. The germline CDR1 and CDR2 sequences are MNHNS and SASEGT. This CDR3 region has 18 residues. DNA of the CDR3: TGTGCCAGCAGTGAAAACGTTCGTAGCGGGAGGCCCTACAATGAGCAGTTCTTC. Its protein product is CASSENVRSGRPYNEQFF.

This clone was counted between two and nine times. The rearrangement joins TRBV19 to TRBJ1-2; tentatively, D is TRBD1 (6 bases). CDR1 is LNHDA, CDR2 SQIVND, per germline (reference sequence). The germline V and J ends were trimmed by 3 bases and 3 bases, with 17 bases remaining between them. CDR3 length equals 16 residues. DNA of the CDR3: TGTGCCAGTAGTATCTGGACGAGTCGACAGGACTATGGCTACACCTTC. It encodes CASSIWTSRQDYGYTF.

The chain employs TRBV13 and TRBJ1-2; 7 bases map to TRBD1. The CDR3 length is 15 residues. Trimming removed 2 bases from V and 6 bases from J; junction bases left unmatched: 9. Germline CDR1 PRHDT, CDR2 FYEKMQ (reference sequence). CDR3 region: CASSLPHRGADGYTF. The CDR3 DNA reads TGTGCCAGCAGCTTACCCCACAGGGGAGCGGATGGCTACACCTTC.

V is TRBV4-3 and J is TRBJ2-6, with D hard to call. The ends were cut back, 1 base at V and 0 bases at J, with 10 bases in the middle. Germline-derived CDR1 and CDR2 are LGHNA and YSLEER. This CDR3 contains 17 residues. DNA of the CDR3: TGCGCCAGCAGCCAAGGGGCAGAATACTCTGGGGCCAACGTCCTGACTTTC. Its translation: CASSQGAEYSGANVLTF.

The chain employs TRBV10-3 and TRBJ1-1; no reliable D call. Germline V CDR1 and CDR2: ENHRY, SYGVKD. The V end lost 6 bases, the J end lost 3 bases, and 11 bases lay between the germline ends. The CDR3 totals 13 residues. The CDR3 spells CAIRKPGYTEAFF. Written as DNA, the CDR3 is TGTGCCATCAGGAAACCGGGTTACACTGAAGCTTTCTTT.